The T cell receptor beta chain under discussion was sequenced for a study of T cell repertoires in cytomegalovirus infection. TCRdb itself ran the reads through MiXCR, one entry per CDR3 protein. The table includes 550,000 to 850,000 distinct CDR3 sequences, around 35% detected once. This clonotype was counted a few times. Its antigen is still unknown. This CDR3 contains 14 residues. Per germline, CDR1 SNHLY and CDR2 FYNNEI. Trimming left V 6 bases short and J 1 base short, with 12 bases between. This chain links TRBV2 with TRBJ2-5; maybe TRBD2 (5 bases). The receptor was derived from a human donor in good health (CMV status not recorded). Some clones in this sample may be carry-over from other donors' samples. The specimen comprised cultured PBMCs, sampled from culture after CMV antigen stimulation. Here the CDR3 reads CASRDSPVQETQYF. CDR3 nucleotide sequence: TGTGCCAGCAGGGACTCCCCCGTCCAAGAGACCCAGTACTTC. Full variable domain (remainder filled in from reference TRBV2 and TRBJ2-5): EPEVTQTPSHQVTQMGQEVILRCVPISNHLYFYWYRQILGQKVEFLVSFYNNEISEKSEIFDDQFSVERPDGSNFTLKIRSTKLEDSAMYFCASRDSPVQETQYFGPGTRLLVL.